The 14 T cell receptor beta chains given below trace back to one sample, sequenced in a study of CD8 T cells in Susac syndrome. RNA in amounts of roughly 0.45 to 1 ug was reverse transcribed with random hexamers. TCRdb used MiXCR to reprocess the immunoSEQ multiplex PCR reads, holding one entry per CDR3 protein. The sample yields more than 250,000 distinct CDR3 sequences, approximately 90% seen once. The sequenced sample consisted of CD4+ T cells from PBMCs. All receptors derive from a human donor with multiple sclerosis.

This clonotype has just one count. The rearrangement links TRBV24-1 to TRBJ2-3, with D perhaps matching TRBD1 or TRBD2 (5 bases each). CDR1 is KGHDR, CDR2 SFDVKD, per germline. The V and J ends lost 3 bases and 0 bases respectively, with 9 bases between them. The CDR3 totals 15 residues. The CDR3 sequence: CATSDLGTSTDTQYF. For the CDR3, the DNA is TGTGCCACCAGTGATCTTGGGACCAGCACAGATACGCAGTATTTT.

CDR3 sequence (DNA): TGTGCCAGCAGCGCTAGCAGACTAGCGGTCGCAAGAGATACGCAGTATTTT. Protein product: CASSASRLAVARDTQYF. This chain uses TRBV9 with TRBJ2-3, with TRBD2 identical over 9 bases. Germline values: CDR1 SGDLS, CDR2 YYNGEE. This CDR3 contains 17 residues. Trimming took 3 bases from V and 5 from J; bases not matched to a gene: 13.

This chain joins TRBV20-1 and TRBJ2-3; 9 nucleotides match TRBD2. CDR1 and CDR2 (germline): DFQATT, SNEGSKA (reference sequence). V was pared by 5 bases and J by 4 bases, with 7 bases of the junction left unmatched. This CDR3 comprises 14 residues. The CDR3 protein is CSAFPGLASDTQYF. Written as DNA, the CDR3 is TGCAGTGCTTTCCCGGGACTAGCTTCAGATACGCAGTATTTT.

V is TRBV30 and J is TRBJ1-2; D is perhaps TRBD1 (6 bases). Trimming took 2 bases from V and 4 from J, leaving 11 bases between them. The CDR3 covers 13 residues. The germline V gene has CDR1 GTSNPN and CDR2 SVGIG (reference sequence). The CDR3 DNA sequence: TGTGCCTGGAGTCCCGACAGGCTCTATGGCTACACCTTC. It specifies CAWSPDRLYGYTF.

V usage is TRBV6-1 and J usage is TRBJ2-7; possibly TRBD1 for D (5 bases). Per the germline V gene, CDR1 is MNHNS and CDR2 is SASEGT. V dropped 10 bases and J dropped 6 bases, with 22 bases sitting between them. The length of the CDR3 is 14 residues. The CDR3 reads CATTHPDRQGEQYF. The CDR3 coding sequence is TGTGCCACCACCCACCCGGACCGCCAGGGCGAGCAGTACTTC.

The chain combines TRBV29-1 with TRBJ2-1; D is undetermined. Trimming took 5 bases from V and 5 from J, leaving 7 bases between them. Germline V gene lookup returns CDR1 SQVTM and CDR2 ANQGSEA. CDR3 length equals 11 residues. The CDR3 coding sequence is TGCAGCGTTCGGCAGAACAATGAGCAGTTCTTC. This encodes CSVRQNNEQFF.

V is TRBV12-3 or TRBV12-4 and J is TRBJ2-7; 8 nucleotides agree with TRBD1. This CDR3 region has 15 residues. V lost 6 bases to trimming and J lost 3 bases; unmatched junction nucleotides: 10. The CDR3 protein is CASSETGTGGYEQYF. The CDR3 DNA follows: TGTGCCAGCAGCGAAACCGGGACAGGTGGCTACGAGCAGTACTTC.

This clonotype has just a few counts. The rearrangement joins TRBV19 to TRBJ1-1; 8 bases match TRBD1. J was trimmed by 8 bases and V by 4 bases; bases with no gene match: 3. The CDR3 covers 12 residues. The germline V gene has CDR1 LNHDA and CDR2 SQIVND (reference sequence). The CDR3 DNA reads TGTGCCAGTAGTACAGGACAGGGCGAAGCTTTCTTT. Its protein is CASSTGQGEAFF. The variable domain in full, with the rest retrieved from reference TRBV19 and TRBJ1-1, is DGGITQSPKYLFRKEGQNVTLSCEQNLNHDAMYWYRQDPGQGLRLIYYSQIVNDFQKGDIAEGYSVSREKKESFPLTVTSAQKNPTAFYLCASSTGQGEAFFGQGTRLTVV.

The chain is built from TRBV15 and TRBJ2-5; D remains unclear. The CDR3 length is 15 residues. The V end was cut by 1 base, the J end by 1 base, with 10 bases between. The germline V gene encodes CDR1 LNHNV and CDR2 YYDKDF (reference sequence). The CDR3 loop is CATSRGPRLQETQYF. CDR3 in DNA: TGTGCCACCAGCAGAGGCCCACGGCTCCAAGAGACCCAGTACTTC. Using reference TRBV15 and TRBJ2-5 for the parts outside the CDR3, the full variable domain is DAMVIQNPRYQVTQFGKPVTLSCSQTLNHNVMYWYQQKSSQAPKLLFHYYDKDFNNEADTPDNFQSRRPNTSFCFLDIRSPGLGDTAMYLCATSRGPRLQETQYFGPGTRLLVL.

The J gene is TRBJ1-1, the V gene TRBV5-1; maybe TRBD1 (6 bases). V gave up 4 bases and J gave up 0 bases, with 16 bases separating them. The germline V gene has CDR1 SGHRS and CDR2 YFSETQ. This CDR3 region has 16 residues. The CDR3 reads CASSPGQTSLNTEAFF. CDR3 bases: TGCGCCAGCAGCCCCGGACAGACCTCACTGAACACTGAAGCTTTCTTT.

This rearrangement joins TRBV20-1 to TRBJ2-1; D is possibly TRBD1 (6 bases). Germline lookup yields CDR1 DFQATT and CDR2 SNEGSKA (reference sequence). CDR3 size: 13 residues. The CDR3, as DNA: TGCAGCACAGGGTCTAGCTCCTACAATGAGCAGTTCTTC. Amino acid sequence: CSTGSSSYNEQFF.

This chain uses TRBV7-9 with TRBJ1-2; TRBD1 is a possible D gene (6 bases). CDR1 SEHNR and CDR2 FQNEAQ come from the germline V gene (reference sequence). This CDR3 has 16 amino acids. V lost 0 bases to trimming and J lost 1 base, with 12 bases between them. Here the CDR3 DNA reads TGTGCCAGCAGCTTAGCACCCAAACAGGGTAACTATGGCTACACCTTC. This encodes CASSLAPKQGNYGYTF.

The chain employs TRBV11-2 and TRBJ1-3; 9 nucleotides match TRBD1. The junction had 9 bases not matched to a gene; V was cut back by 5 bases and J by 4 bases. The CDR3 is made up of 16 amino acids. The germline V gene encodes CDR1 SGHAT and CDR2 FQNNGV. The DNA for the CDR3 is TGTGCCAGCAGCAACCTCACAGGGGGCAGAGGAAACACCATATATTTT. Translated: CASSNLTGGRGNTIYF.

The chain carries TRBV2 and TRBJ2-3, with D uncertain. This CDR3 is 12 amino acids long. Trimming took 10 bases from V and 1 from J, leaving 9 bases between them. The V gene's germline CDR1 is SNHLY and CDR2 FYNNEI. The DNA of the CDR3 is TGTGCCACTACGCTCCGCACAGATACGCAGTATTTT. This encodes CATTLRTDTQYF. The whole variable domain, filled in from reference TRBV2 and TRBJ2-3, reads EPEVTQTPSHQVTQMGQEVILRCVPISNHLYFYWYRQILGQKVEFLVSFYNNEISEKSEIFDDQFSVERPDGSNFTLKIRSTKLEDSAMYFCATTLRTDTQYFGPGTRLTVL.